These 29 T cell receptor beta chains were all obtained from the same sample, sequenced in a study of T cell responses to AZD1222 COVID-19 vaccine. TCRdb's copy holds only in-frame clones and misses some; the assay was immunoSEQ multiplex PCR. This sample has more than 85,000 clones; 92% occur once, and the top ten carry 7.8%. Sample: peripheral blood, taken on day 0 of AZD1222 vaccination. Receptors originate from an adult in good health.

The CDR3 nucleotides read TGTGCCAGCAGTCTCGGCCCCGTTTGGCACTTT. Translation gives CASSLGPVWHF. The chain links TRBV28 to TRBJ1-6; D not certain. The germline gives CDR1 MDHEN, CDR2 SYDVKM. The CDR3 is 11 residues long. The ends were cut back, 5 bases at V and 19 bases at J, with 15 bases in the middle.

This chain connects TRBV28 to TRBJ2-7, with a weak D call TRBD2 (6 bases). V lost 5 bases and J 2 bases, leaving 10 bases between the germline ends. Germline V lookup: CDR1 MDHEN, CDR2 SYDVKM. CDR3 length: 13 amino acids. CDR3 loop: CASSKAGPYEQYF. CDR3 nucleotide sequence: TGTGCCAGCAGTAAGGCGGGGCCCTACGAGCAGTACTTC.

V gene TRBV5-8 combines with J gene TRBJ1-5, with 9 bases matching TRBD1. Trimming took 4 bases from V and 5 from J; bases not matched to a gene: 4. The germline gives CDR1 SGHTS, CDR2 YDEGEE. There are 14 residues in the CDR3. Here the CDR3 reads CASSPGTGYQPQHF. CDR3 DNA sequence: TGTGCCAGCAGCCCCGGGACAGGGTATCAGCCCCAGCATTTT.

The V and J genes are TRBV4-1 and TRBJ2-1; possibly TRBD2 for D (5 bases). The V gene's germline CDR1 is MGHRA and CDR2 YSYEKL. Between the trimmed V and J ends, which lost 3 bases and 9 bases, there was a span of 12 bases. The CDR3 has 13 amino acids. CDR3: CASSQGTGSEQFF. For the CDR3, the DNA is TGCGCCAGCAGCCAGGGTACGGGGAGTGAGCAGTTCTTC.

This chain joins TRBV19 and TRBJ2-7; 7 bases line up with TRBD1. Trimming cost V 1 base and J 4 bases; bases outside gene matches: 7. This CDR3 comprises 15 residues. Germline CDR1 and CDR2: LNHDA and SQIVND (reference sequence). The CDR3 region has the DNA TGTGCCAGTAGTATAGGGGGACAGATAGAATACGAGCAGTACTTC. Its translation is CASSIGGQIEYEQYF. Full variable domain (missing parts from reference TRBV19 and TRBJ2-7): DGGITQSPKYLFRKEGQNVTLSCEQNLNHDAMYWYRQDPGQGLRLIYYSQIVNDFQKGDIAEGYSVSREKKESFPLTVTSAQKNPTAFYLCASSIGGQIEYEQYFGPGTRLTVT.

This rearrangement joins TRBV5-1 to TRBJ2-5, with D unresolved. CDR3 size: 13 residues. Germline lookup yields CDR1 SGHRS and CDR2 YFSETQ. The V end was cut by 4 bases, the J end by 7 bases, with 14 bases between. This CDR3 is CASSPRTIGTQYF. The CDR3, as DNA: TGCGCCAGCAGCCCACGGACCATCGGGACCCAGTACTTC.

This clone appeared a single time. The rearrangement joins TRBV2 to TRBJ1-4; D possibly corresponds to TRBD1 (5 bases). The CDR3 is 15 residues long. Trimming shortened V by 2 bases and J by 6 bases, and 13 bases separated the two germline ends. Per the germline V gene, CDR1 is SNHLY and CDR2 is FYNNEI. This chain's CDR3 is CASSESPGVYEKLFF. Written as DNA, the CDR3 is TGTGCCAGCAGTGAATCGCCGGGGGTCTATGAAAAACTGTTTTTT.

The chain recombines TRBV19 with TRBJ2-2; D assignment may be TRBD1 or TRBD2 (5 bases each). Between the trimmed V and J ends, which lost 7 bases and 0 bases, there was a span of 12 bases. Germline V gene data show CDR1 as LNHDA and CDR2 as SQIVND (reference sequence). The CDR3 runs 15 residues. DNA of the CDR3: TGTGCCAGTACCCCAGGGAGCACGAACACCGGGGAGCTGTTTTTT. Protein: CASTPGSTNTGELFF.

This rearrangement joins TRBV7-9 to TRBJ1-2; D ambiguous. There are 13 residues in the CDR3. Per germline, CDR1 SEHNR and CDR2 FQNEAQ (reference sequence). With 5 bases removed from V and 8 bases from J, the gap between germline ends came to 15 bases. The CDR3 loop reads CASSDRSGLGYTF. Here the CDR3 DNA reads TGTGCCAGCAGCGACCGGTCGGGTCTGGGCTACACCTTC.

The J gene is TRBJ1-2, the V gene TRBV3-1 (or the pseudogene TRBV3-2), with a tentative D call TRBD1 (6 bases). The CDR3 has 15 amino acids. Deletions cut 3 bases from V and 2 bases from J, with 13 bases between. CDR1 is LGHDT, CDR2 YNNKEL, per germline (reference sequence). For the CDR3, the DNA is TGTGCCAGCAGCCAGCGAGGGGGGGGCAACTATGGCTACACCTTC. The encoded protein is CASSQRGGGNYGYTF.

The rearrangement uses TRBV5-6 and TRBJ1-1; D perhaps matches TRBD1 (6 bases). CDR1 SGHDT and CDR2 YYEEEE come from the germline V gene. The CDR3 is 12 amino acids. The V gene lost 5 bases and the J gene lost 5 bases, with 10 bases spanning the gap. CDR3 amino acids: CASRGGGTEAFF. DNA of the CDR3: TGTGCCAGCAGAGGGGGGGGTACTGAAGCTTTCTTT.

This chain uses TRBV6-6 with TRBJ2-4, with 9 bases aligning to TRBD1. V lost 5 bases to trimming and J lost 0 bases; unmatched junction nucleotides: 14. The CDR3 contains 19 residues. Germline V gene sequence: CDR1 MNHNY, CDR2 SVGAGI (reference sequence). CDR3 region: CASSPRPGTGKEAKNIQYF. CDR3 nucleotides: TGTGCCAGCAGTCCTCGTCCCGGGACAGGGAAGGAAGCCAAAAACATTCAGTACTTC.

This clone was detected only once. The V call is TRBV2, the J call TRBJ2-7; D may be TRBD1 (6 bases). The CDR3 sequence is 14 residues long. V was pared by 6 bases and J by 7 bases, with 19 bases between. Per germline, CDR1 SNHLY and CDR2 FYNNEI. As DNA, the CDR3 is TGTGCCAGCAGCCATCCGGACAGTTTCGGGGAGCAGTACTTC. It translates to CASSHPDSFGEQYF.

The CDR3 sequence: CASRPRRTDRSQETQYF. CDR3 sequence (DNA): TGTGCCAGCAGGCCCAGACGGACAGACAGGTCTCAAGAGACCCAGTACTTC. The chain joins TRBV27 to TRBJ2-5, with D possibly matching TRBD1 (6 bases). The CDR3 length is 17 residues. V was cut by 6 bases and J by 2 bases, with 22 bases left in between. Germline V gene sequence: CDR1 MNHEY, CDR2 SMNVEV (reference sequence).

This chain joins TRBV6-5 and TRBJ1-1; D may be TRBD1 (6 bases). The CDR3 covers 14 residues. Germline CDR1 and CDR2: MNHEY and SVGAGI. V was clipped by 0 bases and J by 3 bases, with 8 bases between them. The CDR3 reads CASSYSNRDTEAFF. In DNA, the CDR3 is TGTGCCAGCAGTTACTCGAACAGGGACACTGAAGCTTTCTTT.

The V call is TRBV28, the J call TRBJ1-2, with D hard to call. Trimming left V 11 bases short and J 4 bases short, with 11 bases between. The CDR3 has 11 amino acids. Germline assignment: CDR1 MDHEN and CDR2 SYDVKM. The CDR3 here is CAVDGLYGYTF. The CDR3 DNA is TGTGCCGTAGACGGGCTCTATGGCTACACCTTC.

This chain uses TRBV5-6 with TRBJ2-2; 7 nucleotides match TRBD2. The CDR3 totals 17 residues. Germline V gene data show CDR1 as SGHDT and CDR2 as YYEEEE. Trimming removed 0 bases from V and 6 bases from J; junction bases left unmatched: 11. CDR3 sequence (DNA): TGTGCCAGCAGCTTGGTTCGGCTAGCGGTGGGCCCCGGGGAGCTGTTTTTT. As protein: CASSLVRLAVGPGELFF.

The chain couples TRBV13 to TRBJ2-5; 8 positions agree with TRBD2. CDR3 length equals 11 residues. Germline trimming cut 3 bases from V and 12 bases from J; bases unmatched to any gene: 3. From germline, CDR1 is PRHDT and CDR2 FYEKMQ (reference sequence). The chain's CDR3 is CASSFSGVKYF. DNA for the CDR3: TGTGCCAGCAGCTTTAGCGGGGTGAAGTACTTC.

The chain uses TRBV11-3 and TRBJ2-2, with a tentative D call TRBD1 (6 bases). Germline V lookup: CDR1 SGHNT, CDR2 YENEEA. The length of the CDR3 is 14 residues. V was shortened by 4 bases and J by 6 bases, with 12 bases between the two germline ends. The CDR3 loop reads CASSYAAGAGELFF. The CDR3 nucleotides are TGTGCCAGCAGCTACGCGGCAGGGGCCGGGGAGCTGTTTTTT.

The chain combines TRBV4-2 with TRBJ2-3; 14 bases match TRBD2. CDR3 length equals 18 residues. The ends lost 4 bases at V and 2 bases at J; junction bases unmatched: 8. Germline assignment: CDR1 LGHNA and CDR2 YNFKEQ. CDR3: CASSPGLAGAFATDTQYF. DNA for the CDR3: TGTGCCAGCAGCCCGGGACTAGCGGGGGCGTTTGCCACAGATACGCAGTATTTT.

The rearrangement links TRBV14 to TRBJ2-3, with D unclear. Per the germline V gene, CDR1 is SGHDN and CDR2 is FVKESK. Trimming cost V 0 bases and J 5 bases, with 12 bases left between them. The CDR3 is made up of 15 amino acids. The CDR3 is CASSQDLIVGDTQYF. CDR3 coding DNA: TGTGCCAGCAGCCAAGATTTGATAGTCGGAGATACGCAGTATTTT.

CDR3 in DNA: TGTGCCAGCAGCTTAGCGGCTCGGCCGGAGACCCAGTACTTC. Translation gives CASSLAARPETQYF. V usage is TRBV7-9 and J usage is TRBJ2-5, with D hard to call. The CDR3 spans 14 residues. Trimming pared 0 bases from V and 5 bases from J, leaving 10 bases between. Germline loops: CDR1 SEHNR, CDR2 FQNEAQ (reference sequence).

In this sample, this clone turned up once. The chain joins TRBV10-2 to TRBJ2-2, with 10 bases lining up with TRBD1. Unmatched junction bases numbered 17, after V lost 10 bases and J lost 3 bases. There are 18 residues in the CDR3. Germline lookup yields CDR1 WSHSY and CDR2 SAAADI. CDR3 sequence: CATRAGTGVRLDTGELFF. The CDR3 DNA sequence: TGCGCCACCAGGGCCGGGACAGGGGTCCGCCTGGACACCGGGGAGCTGTTTTTT.

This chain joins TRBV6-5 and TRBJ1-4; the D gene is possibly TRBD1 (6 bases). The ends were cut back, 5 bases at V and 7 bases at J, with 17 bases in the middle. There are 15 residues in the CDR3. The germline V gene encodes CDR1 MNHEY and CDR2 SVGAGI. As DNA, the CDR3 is TGTGCCAGCAGTAAATCTTGGGAGGGGGGTGAAAAACTGTTTTTT. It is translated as CASSKSWEGGEKLFF.

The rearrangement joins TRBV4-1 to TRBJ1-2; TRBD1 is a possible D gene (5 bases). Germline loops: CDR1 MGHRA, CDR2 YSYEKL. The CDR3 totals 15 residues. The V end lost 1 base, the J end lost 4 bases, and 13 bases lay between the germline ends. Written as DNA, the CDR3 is TGCGCCAGCAGCCAAGTGGGCAGGGTGAGCTATGGCTACACCTTC. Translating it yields CASSQVGRVSYGYTF.

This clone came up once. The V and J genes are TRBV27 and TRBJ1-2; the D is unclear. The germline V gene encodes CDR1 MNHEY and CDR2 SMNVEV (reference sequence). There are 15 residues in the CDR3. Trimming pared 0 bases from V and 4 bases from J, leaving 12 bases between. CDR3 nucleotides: TGTGCCAGCAGTTTATCGAACGTGGGAAGCTATGGCTACACCTTC. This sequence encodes CASSLSNVGSYGYTF.

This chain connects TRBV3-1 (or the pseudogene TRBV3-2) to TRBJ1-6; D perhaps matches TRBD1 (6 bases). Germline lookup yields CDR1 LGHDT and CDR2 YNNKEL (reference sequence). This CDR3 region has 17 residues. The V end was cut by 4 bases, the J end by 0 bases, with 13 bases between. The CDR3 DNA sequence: TGTGCCAGCAGCCCCGTACAGGGTAGCTCCTATAATTCACCCCTCCACTTT. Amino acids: CASSPVQGSSYNSPLHF.

The chain's CDR3 is CASGGAKNEQFF. The CDR3 DNA is TGTGCCAGTGGGGGGGCTAAGAATGAGCAGTTCTTC. The chain combines TRBV6-4 with TRBJ2-1; tentative D call: TRBD2 (7 bases). Trimming removed 9 bases from V and 7 bases from J, with 13 bases in between. The germline V gene has CDR1 MRHNA and CDR2 SNTAGT. The length of the CDR3 is 12 residues.

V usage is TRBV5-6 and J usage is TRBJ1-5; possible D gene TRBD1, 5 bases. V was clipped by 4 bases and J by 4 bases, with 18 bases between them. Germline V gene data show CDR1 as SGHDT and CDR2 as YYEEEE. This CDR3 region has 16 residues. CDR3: CASSGKAGTDNQPQHF. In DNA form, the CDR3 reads TGTGCCAGCAGCGGGAAGGCCGGGACTGATAATCAGCCCCAGCATTTT.